One and the same sample provided the 8 T cell receptor beta chains below, sequenced in a study of technical replicates of blood from four donors. TCRdb keeps only in-frame clones here, not all; method: immunoSEQ multiplex PCR. This sample yields some 10,000 clones, of which less than 95% are seen a single time; roughly 6.4% belongs to the top ten. Sequencing was done on a sample of PBMCs. Every receptor here comes from a human donor in good health.

The chain combines TRBV28 with TRBJ1-1; possibly TRBD1 for D (5 bases). Per germline, CDR1 MDHEN and CDR2 SYDVKM. Trimming left V 5 bases short and J 0 bases short, with 13 bases between. The CDR3 length is 15 residues. The DNA of the CDR3 is TGTGCCAGCAGTCCCCATCGGACACTGAACACTGAAGCTTTCTTT. It specifies CASSPHRTLNTEAFF.

The rearrangement uses TRBV6-1 and TRBJ1-5; D not certain. The CDR3 covers 14 residues. The germline V gene has CDR1 MNHNS and CDR2 SASEGT. V was trimmed by 2 bases and J by 7 bases, leaving 12 bases between them. The CDR3 region has the DNA TGTGCCAGCAGTGAATCGGGGTTTGGGCAGCCCCAGCATTTT. This sequence encodes CASSESGFGQPQHF.

The chain joins TRBV30 to TRBJ2-5, with D possibly being TRBD2 (6 bases). CDR1 is GTSNPN and CDR2 is SVGIG in the germline V gene (reference sequence). The CDR3 has 13 residues. Trimming removed 2 bases at V and 3 bases at J, with 10 bases between. CDR3 nucleotides: TGTGCCTGGAGTCTGGGAGGCGAAGAGACCCAGTACTTC. Protein: CAWSLGGEETQYF. Full variable domain (outside the CDR3, taken from reference TRBV30 and TRBJ2-5): SQTIHQWPATLVQPVGSPLSLECTVEGTSNPNLYWYRQAAGRGLQLLFYSVGIGQISSEVPQNLSASRPQDRQFILSSKKLLLSDSGFYLCAWSLGGEETQYFGPGTRLLVL.

The V call is TRBV29-1, the J call TRBJ2-1; 10 nucleotides agree with TRBD1. With V trimmed by 5 bases and J by 7 bases, 8 bases remained unmatched. Germline assignment: CDR1 SQVTM and CDR2 ANQGSEA. The length of the CDR3 is 14 residues. CDR3 bases: TGCAGCGTTCCTCCCGGGACAGGGGAAAATGAGCAGTTCTTC. Its protein product is CSVPPGTGENEQFF.

This clone has only one observation. This sequence joins TRBV11-2 and TRBJ2-1; TRBD2 aligns across 12 bases. The CDR3 loop spans 15 amino acids. Germline V gene lookup returns CDR1 SGHAT and CDR2 FQNNGV. V dropped 5 bases and J dropped 8; count of bases not matched to a gene: 7. Written as DNA, the CDR3 is TGTGCCAGCAGCCAGACTAGCGGGAGTTTCGATGAGCAGTTCTTC. Translated: CASSQTSGSFDEQFF.

V gene TRBV21-1 combines with J gene TRBJ2-1; the D call in the table, TRBD2, was not verified against the DNA. TRBV21-1 is a pseudogene locus. This CDR3 spans 16 amino acids. The CDR3 sequence: CASSKVSGARYNEQFF. The CDR3 nucleotides read TGTGCCAGCAGCAAAGTTTCGGGAGCCCGGTACAATGAGCAGTTCTTC.

The rearrangement links TRBV6-1 to TRBJ2-1, with 9 bases matching TRBD2. Germline V lookup: CDR1 MNHNS, CDR2 SASEGT. This CDR3 has 14 amino acids. J was trimmed by 4 bases and V by 8 bases; bases with no gene match: 6. The CDR3, as DNA: TGTGCCAGCGAGGGGACTAGCTCATACAATGAGCAGTTCTTC. Protein product: CASEGTSSYNEQFF.

V is TRBV6-5 and J is TRBJ1-5, with 12 bases that match TRBD1. The V and J ends lost 5 bases and 6 bases, in that order; junction bases with no gene match: 5. The germline V gene encodes CDR1 MNHEY and CDR2 SVGAGI. The CDR3 is 15 amino acids. CDR3 region: CASSKGQGAGQPQHF. The CDR3 DNA reads TGTGCCAGCAGTAAGGGACAGGGGGCTGGTCAGCCCCAGCATTTT.